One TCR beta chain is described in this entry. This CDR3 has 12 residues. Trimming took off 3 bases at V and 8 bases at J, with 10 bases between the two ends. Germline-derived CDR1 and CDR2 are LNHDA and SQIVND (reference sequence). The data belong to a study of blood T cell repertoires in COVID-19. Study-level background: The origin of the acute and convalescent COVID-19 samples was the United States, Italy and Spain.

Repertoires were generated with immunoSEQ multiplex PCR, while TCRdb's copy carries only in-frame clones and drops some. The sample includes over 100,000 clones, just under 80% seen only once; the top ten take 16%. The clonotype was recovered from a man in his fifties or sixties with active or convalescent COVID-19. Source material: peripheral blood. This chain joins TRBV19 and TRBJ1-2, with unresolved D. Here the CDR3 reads CASSMADWGYTF. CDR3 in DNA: TGTGCCAGTAGTATGGCCGATTGGGGCTACACCTTC.